The 23 T cell receptor beta chains below all came from one sample that was sequenced in a study of T cell repertoires in cytomegalovirus infection. TCRdb itself ran the reads through MiXCR, one entry per CDR3 protein. The table records about 240,000 distinct CDR3 sequences, roughly 6.5% of them present only once. Sequences were obtained from PBMCs. These receptors came from a human donor in good health (CMV status not recorded). Some clones in this sample may be carry-over from other donors' samples.

This clonotype was observed many times. The chain combines TRBV7-2 with TRBJ2-1; no clear D gene. CDR1 is SGHTA, CDR2 FQGNSA, per germline. The CDR3 has 12 residues. The V gene lost 1 base and the J gene lost 9 bases, with 7 bases spanning the gap. The CDR3 DNA sequence: TGTGCCAGCAGCTTAGTTGGTACTGAGCAGTTCTTC. Its translation: CASSLVGTEQFF.

This clonotype was seen ten or more times. The chain employs TRBV7-6 and TRBJ2-6; no clear D. Trimming shortened V by 5 bases and J by 3 bases, and 8 bases separated the two germline ends. In germline, CDR1 is SGHVS, CDR2 FNYEAQ. The CDR3 totals 14 residues. CDR3 sequence (DNA): TGTGCCAGCAGCCCCCGGGTTGGGGCCAACGTCCTGACTTTC. Translating it yields CASSPRVGANVLTF.

This clonotype has a count of ten or more. The chain has TRBV28 and TRBJ1-1; 10 positions match TRBD1. Losses at the gene ends were 6 bases for V and 1 base for J; bases not matched to a gene: 8. Germline V CDR1 and CDR2: MDHEN, SYDVKM. The CDR3 is 16 residues long. The CDR3 DNA is TGTGCCAGCAGACAACCGGGACAGGGGTCGAACACTGAAGCTTTCTTT. Amino acid sequence: CASRQPGQGSNTEAFF.

This clonotype was found many times. The chain carries TRBV5-6 and TRBJ1-6, with no clear D. This CDR3 region has 15 residues. V lost 2 bases and J lost 7, with 13 bases in between. Germline CDR1 and CDR2: SGHDT and YYEEEE. The CDR3 nucleotides read TGTGCCAGCAGCTTTGGGGTTGTATGGAATTCACCCCTCCACTTT. Encoded protein: CASSFGVVWNSPLHF.

This clonotype was observed at least ten times. This chain connects TRBV28 to TRBJ2-2; D uncertain. There are 13 residues in the CDR3. Trimming left V 8 bases short and J 4 bases short, with 11 bases between. CDR1 MDHEN and CDR2 SYDVKM come from the germline V gene. The CDR3 loop is CASPGRITGELFF. The CDR3 bases are TGTGCCAGCCCGGGCAGGATCACCGGGGAGCTGTTTTTT.

V usage is TRBV20-1 and J usage is TRBJ1-2; tentatively, D is TRBD1 (6 bases). This CDR3 is built from 14 residues. V lost 6 bases to trimming and J lost 2 bases, with 16 bases between them. Germline CDR1 is DFQATT and CDR2 is SNEGSKA (reference sequence). CDR3 loop: CSAAPGHGNYGYTF. In DNA, the CDR3 is TGCAGTGCCGCTCCGGGACACGGGAACTATGGCTACACCTTC.

This clonotype showed up many times. The rearrangement uses TRBV11-3 and TRBJ2-1, with D tentatively TRBD1 (7 bases). Germline CDR1 and CDR2: SGHNT and YENEEA. Trimming cost V 4 bases and J 8 bases, with 18 bases left between them. The CDR3 has 15 residues. In DNA form, the CDR3 reads TGTGCCAGCAGCTCGCGGGACAGCCGAATCGATGAGCAGTTCTTC. Translated: CASSSRDSRIDEQFF.

This clonotype was seen at least ten times. J is TRBJ1-1 and V is TRBV29-1; D gene uncertain. The CDR3 covers 12 residues. Trimming removed 6 bases at V and 2 bases at J, with 10 bases between. From germline, CDR1 is SQVTM and CDR2 ANQGSEA. Here the CDR3 reads CSVQKGNTEAFF. In DNA form, the CDR3 reads TGCAGCGTCCAGAAAGGAAACACTGAAGCTTTCTTT.

This clonotype was detected ten times or more. The chain employs TRBV4-2 and TRBJ1-5; D call uncertain. The germline V gene encodes CDR1 LGHNA and CDR2 YNFKEQ. The CDR3 has 15 residues. The V and J ends lost 0 bases and 4 bases respectively, with 10 bases between them. The chain's CDR3 is CASSQEARKNQPQHF. CDR3 DNA sequence: TGTGCCAGCAGCCAAGAGGCCAGGAAAAATCAGCCCCAGCATTTT.

In its sample, this clonotype was seen many times. The chain has TRBV6-5 and TRBJ2-7; D remains ambiguous. The CDR3 totals 13 residues. Trimming removed 2 bases at V and 6 bases at J, with 11 bases between. Germline V gives CDR1 MNHEY, CDR2 SVGAGI. CDR3 in DNA: TGTGCCAGCAGTTACGCAGGTCCTGGCGAGCAGTACTTC. Its translation is CASSYAGPGEQYF.

This clonotype was detected many times. The chain has TRBV10-3 and TRBJ1-1, with D possibly TRBD1 on 6 matching bases. The germline gives CDR1 ENHRY, CDR2 SYGVKD. This CDR3 comprises 19 residues. The V end lost 4 bases, the J end lost 4 bases, and 28 bases lay between the germline ends. The DNA for the CDR3 is TGTGCCATCAGTGTCAGACAGGCCGTTTCTCAGGATCTTAGCACTGAAGCTTTCTTT. Protein: CAISVRQAVSQDLSTEAFF.

The chain recombines TRBV6-2 or TRBV6-3 with TRBJ2-1; D is uncertain. Trimming took 6 bases from V and 7 from J, leaving 19 bases between them. Germline V gene data show CDR1 as MNHEY and CDR2 as SVGEGT. The CDR3 consists of 15 residues. The CDR3, as DNA: TGTGCCAGCAGCCTCGGATCCCTCGGTAGTAATGAGCAGTTCTTC. Its protein is CASSLGSLGSNEQFF.

At least ten counts were recorded for this clonotype. This chain uses TRBV7-2 with TRBJ2-3, with 8 positions matching TRBD2. Per the germline V gene, CDR1 is SGHTA and CDR2 is FQGNSA. J was trimmed by 6 bases and V by 3 bases; bases with no gene match: 8. This CDR3 comprises 15 residues. The chain's CDR3 is CASSFGASGYDTQYF. CDR3 nucleotides: TGTGCCAGCAGCTTCGGTGCTAGCGGGTATGATACGCAGTATTTT.

This clonotype was found a few times. This chain uses TRBV14 with TRBJ2-1; D is uncertain. This CDR3 has 14 amino acids. The V gene lost 0 bases and the J gene lost 3 bases, with 6 bases spanning the gap. CDR1 is SGHDN and CDR2 is FVKESK in the germline V gene. The CDR3 nucleotides are TGTGCCAGCAGCCAAGAAATAGGCTACAATGAGCAGTTCTTC. Its protein is CASSQEIGYNEQFF.

This clonotype was seen ten or more times. This chain uses TRBV7-2 with TRBJ1-5; tentatively, D is TRBD1 (5 bases). The germline V gene has CDR1 SGHTA and CDR2 FQGNSA. CDR3 size: 14 residues. Trimming removed 1 base from V and 5 bases from J, with 9 bases in between. The CDR3 sequence is CASSLEGPHQPQHF. Here the CDR3 DNA reads TGTGCCAGCAGCTTAGAGGGGCCCCATCAGCCCCAGCATTTT.

This clonotype has a count of ten or more. V and J are TRBV7-2 and TRBJ2-1; D call uncertain. V was trimmed by 5 bases and J by 2 bases, leaving 16 bases between them. Germline V gene data show CDR1 as SGHTA and CDR2 as FQGNSA. The CDR3 loop spans 16 amino acids. Written as DNA, the CDR3 is TGTGCCAGCAGCCCTGGGCCCCAACACCCCTACAATGAGCAGTTCTTC. This codes for CASSPGPQHPYNEQFF.

This clonotype occurred a few times. At one end the junction does not follow the germline gene, possibly because of a read error. V gene TRBV6-2 or TRBV6-3 combines with J gene TRBJ2-3; 7 nucleotides agree with TRBD2. CDR1 is MNHEY and CDR2 is SVGEGT in the germline V gene. This CDR3 spans 16 amino acids. The CDR3 here is CASNYSRLAHTDTQYF. As DNA, the CDR3 is TGTGCCAGCAATTACTCCCGACTAGCTCACACAGATACGCAGTATTTT.

This clonotype was counted ten times or more. The J gene is TRBJ2-7, the V gene TRBV15; perhaps TRBD2 as D (5 bases). The CDR3 is 14 amino acids. CDR1 and CDR2 (germline): LNHNV, YYDKDF (reference sequence). Trimming pared 8 bases from V and 1 base from J, leaving 15 bases between. In DNA form, the CDR3 reads TGTGCCACCTCAGCGGTAGGTTCATCCTACGAGCAGTACTTC. It yields the protein CATSAVGSSYEQYF.

Many counts were recorded for this clonotype. The chain couples TRBV15 to TRBJ2-5; D unclear. CDR3 length: 12 amino acids. Germline values: CDR1 LNHNV, CDR2 YYDKDF (reference sequence). The V and J ends lost 1 base and 5 bases respectively, with 5 bases between them. The CDR3 sequence: CATSRVEETQYF. Written as DNA, the CDR3 is TGTGCCACCAGCAGAGTCGAGGAGACCCAGTACTTC.

This clonotype was recorded at least ten times. The chain has TRBV11-2 and TRBJ2-7; TRBD1 aligns across 10 bases. Looked up from germline, CDR1 is SGHAT and CDR2 is FQNNGV. CDR3 length: 15 residues. The ends lost 0 bases at V and 5 bases at J; junction bases unmatched: 4. CDR3 DNA sequence: TGTGCCAGCAGCTTAGAGGGACAGGGGATCAACGAGCAGTACTTC. This codes for CASSLEGQGINEQYF.

This clonotype was observed at least ten times. The chain couples TRBV7-3 to TRBJ2-3, with D possibly called TRBD1 or TRBD2 (7 bases each). V shed 5 bases and J shed 6 bases, with 9 bases lying between them. Per the germline V gene, CDR1 is SGHTA and CDR2 is FQGTGA. The CDR3 extends over 12 amino acids. CDR3 nucleotide sequence: TGTGCCAGCAGCCAGGGGGGGGATACGCAGTATTTT. Encoded protein: CASSQGGDTQYF.

This clonotype has ten or more counts. The chain couples TRBV19 to TRBJ1-2; possible D gene TRBD1, 5 bases. The germline CDR1 and CDR2 sequences are LNHDA and SQIVND (reference sequence). Between the trimmed V and J ends, which lost 1 base and 4 bases, there was a span of 13 bases. This CDR3 comprises 15 residues. Here the CDR3 reads CASSIGLRDPYGYTF. In nucleotides, the CDR3 is TGTGCCAGTAGTATAGGCCTCAGGGACCCCTATGGCTACACCTTC. The whole variable domain, remainder taken from reference TRBV19 and TRBJ1-2, is DGGITQSPKYLFRKEGQNVTLSCEQNLNHDAMYWYRQDPGQGLRLIYYSQIVNDFQKGDIAEGYSVSREKKESFPLTVTSAQKNPTAFYLCASSIGLRDPYGYTFGSGTRLTVV.

This clonotype was seen more than once but under ten times. The CDR3, as DNA: TGCGCCAGCAGCTTGGAGGAGGGACAGGGGTGGTACTTC. Residues: CASSLEEGQGWYF. The chain employs TRBV5-1 and TRBJ2-7; TRBD1 agrees at 10 bases. Germline CDR1 SGHRS, CDR2 YFSETQ. Germline trimming cut 0 bases from V and 12 bases from J; bases unmatched to any gene: 6. This CDR3 region has 13 residues.